This T cell receptor (beta chain) was captured in a study of beta chain features in type 1 diabetes. Broader study findings: A potential PCR bias toward shorter templates would be equal in patient and control samples. More deletions and fewer insertions at VDJ junctions were seen in type 1 diabetes patients. In all four CD4+ subsets, TCRB CDR3 length was significantly, moderately reduced in type 1 diabetes.

This clone was counted between two and nine times. Its cognate antigen is unknown. CDR1 and CDR2 from the germline V gene are ENHRY and SYGVKD. This CDR3 is built from 13 residues. The V end was cut by 3 bases, the J end by 9 bases, with 12 bases between. The authors reverse transcribed all of the isolated RNA, so sequencing captured expressed TCRB transcripts. Approximately 3.6 million reads was the average for naive, central memory and regulatory T cell samples. The method was immunoSEQ multiplex PCR; TCRdb's version includes in-frame clones alone and lacks a portion of them. The profile shows some 700,000 clones, 13% of them singletons.

The chain is built from TRBV10-3 and TRBJ1-5; D possibly corresponds to TRBD1 (5 bases). The source material was naive CD4+ T cells from blood. The sequence was collected from a man aged 18 to 30 with type 1 diabetes. CDR3 residues: CAISDSDSRPQHF. DNA for the CDR3: TGTGCCATCAGTGACTCCGACAGTCGGCCCCAGCATTTT.